Below, 20 T cell receptor beta chains from the same sample are listed, as sequenced in a study of blood T cell repertoires in COVID-19. Some clones are missing from TCRdb's copy, which holds only in-frame ones; the method was immunoSEQ multiplex PCR. The table includes about 410,000 clones, around 89% detected once. The sequenced sample consisted of peripheral blood. These receptors were collected from a woman aged 40 to 50 with COVID-19, enrolled during active disease.

This clone was found a few times. The rearrangement joins TRBV9 to TRBJ1-1; D is perhaps TRBD1 (5 bases). Germline V gene data show CDR1 as SGDLS and CDR2 as YYNGEE. V lost 0 bases to trimming and J lost 3 bases, with 18 bases between them. The CDR3 consists of 17 residues. The CDR3 DNA follows: TGTGCCAGCAGCGTAGACCGGGGGAAGGGGAGCCACACTGAAGCTTTCTTT. It yields the protein CASSVDRGKGSHTEAFF. The entire variable domain, with the rest obtained from reference TRBV9 and TRBJ1-1, is as follows: DSGVTQTPKHLITATGQRVTLRCSPRSGDLSVYWYQQSLDQGLQFLIQYYNGEERAKGNILERFSAQQFPDLHSELNLSSLELGDSALYFCASSVDRGKGSHTEAFFGQGTRLTVV.

This chain uses TRBV7-2 with TRBJ1-2, with 7 bases aligning to TRBD1. With 5 bases clipped from V and 3 bases from J, the junction kept 9 bases outside the gene matches. Looked up from germline, CDR1 is SGHTA and CDR2 is FQGNSA. The CDR3 extends over 15 amino acids. The CDR3 loop reads CASSRTRGLDYGYTF. The CDR3 bases are TGTGCCAGCAGCAGGACCAGGGGGTTAGACTATGGCTACACCTTC.

The V call is TRBV27, the J call TRBJ1-2; 7 bases map to TRBD1. In germline, CDR1 is MNHEY, CDR2 SMNVEV (reference sequence). With V trimmed by 5 bases and J by 7 bases, 10 bases remained unmatched. The CDR3 sequence is 14 residues long. CDR3 region: CASSSLSGGRGYTF. The DNA for the CDR3 is TGTGCCAGCAGTAGTCTTTCAGGGGGTCGTGGCTACACCTTC.

The CDR3 DNA reads TGTGCCAGCAGTCTCAAGACTAGCGGTTACACAGATACGCAGTATTTT. Translated: CASSLKTSGYTDTQYF. V usage is TRBV27 and J usage is TRBJ2-3; TRBD2 aligns across 9 bases. The length of the CDR3 is 16 residues. Trimming took 5 bases from V and 2 from J; bases not matched to a gene: 8. Germline assignment: CDR1 MNHEY and CDR2 SMNVEV (reference sequence).

CDR3 sequence reads: CASSQANTYNEQFF. The CDR3 DNA reads TGTGCCAGCAGCCAAGCCAACACCTACAATGAGCAGTTCTTC. The chain is built from TRBV4-2 and TRBJ2-1; D is unresolved. Looked up from germline, CDR1 is LGHNA and CDR2 is YNFKEQ. The length of the CDR3 is 14 residues. V shed 1 base and J shed 2 bases, with 6 bases lying between them.

CDR3 protein: CASSRDNLQGQPQHF. The CDR3 coding sequence is TGTGCCAGCAGTCGGGATAATTTACAGGGTCAGCCCCAGCATTTT. The chain is built from TRBV6-2 or TRBV6-3 and TRBJ1-5; D may be TRBD1 (6 bases). The CDR3 runs to 15 residues. Germline CDR1 reads MNHEY; CDR2 reads SVGEGT. V gave up 5 bases and J gave up 6 bases, with 17 bases separating them.

The chain uses TRBV7-2 and TRBJ1-1, with a tentative D call TRBD1 (5 bases). This CDR3 region has 17 residues. The germline V gene encodes CDR1 SGHTA and CDR2 FQGNSA. V was shortened by 1 base and J by 0 bases, with 15 bases between the two germline ends. The CDR3 DNA follows: TGTGCCAGCAGCTTAGTTAGGCTACGGGGGATGAACACTGAAGCTTTCTTT. Translated, it gives CASSLVRLRGMNTEAFF. The full variable domain, rest sourced from reference TRBV7-2 and TRBJ1-1, is GAGVSQSPSNKVTEKGKDVELRCDPISGHTALYWYRQSLGQGLEFLIYFQGNSAPDKSGLPSDRFSAERTGGSVSTLTIQRTQQEDSAVYLCASSLVRLRGMNTEAFFGQGTRLTVV.

This chain uses TRBV6-2 or TRBV6-3 with TRBJ2-3; 10 bases line up with TRBD2. The CDR3 contains 19 residues. After removal of 0 bases from V and 3 bases from J, the junction contained 12 bases not matched to a gene. In germline, CDR1 is MNHEY, CDR2 SVGEGT. The chain's CDR3 is CASSYSRPLLAGKTDTQYF. CDR3 in DNA: TGTGCCAGCAGTTACTCTCGGCCTTTACTAGCGGGGAAAACAGATACGCAGTATTTT.

The chain uses TRBV3-1 (or the pseudogene TRBV3-2) and TRBJ2-1; 14 bases align to TRBD2. The CDR3 has 16 residues. J lost 13 bases, V lost 1 base, and 9 bases had no gene match. The germline gives CDR1 LGHDT, CDR2 YNNKEL (reference sequence). The CDR3 protein is CASSQVLGLAGGQQFF. CDR3 DNA: TGTGCCAGCAGCCAAGTCCTAGGACTAGCGGGAGGACAACAGTTCTTC.

V is TRBV5-1 and J is TRBJ1-4; D is possibly TRBD1 (5 bases). Per the germline V gene, CDR1 is SGHRS and CDR2 is YFSETQ. V lost 4 bases to trimming and J lost 1 base, with 17 bases between them. CDR3 length equals 17 residues. The CDR3 nucleotides are TGCGCCAGCAGCGCGGACGGCAGGGTAGTAACTAATGAAAAACTGTTTTTT. It codes for CASSADGRVVTNEKLFF. Variable domain in full (rest from reference TRBV5-1 and TRBJ1-4): KAGVTQTPRYLIKTRGQQVTLSCSPISGHRSVSWYQQTPGQGLQFLFEYFSETQRNKGNFPGRFSGRQFSNSRSEMNVSTLELGDSALYLCASSADGRVVTNEKLFFGSGTQLSVL.

The chain carries TRBV5-5 and TRBJ2-3, with TRBD1 matching 7 bases. This CDR3 has 14 amino acids. Germline V lookup: CDR1 SGHKS, CDR2 YYEKEE (reference sequence). V trimming: 1 base; J trimming: 3 bases; junction bases outside the gene matches: 2. As DNA, the CDR3 is TGTGCCAGCAGCTTGACAGGGGAGACAGATACGCAGTATTTT. Its protein product is CASSLTGETDTQYF.

This clone was recorded a few times. This chain connects TRBV7-2 to TRBJ2-4; no clear D gene. CDR1 and CDR2 (germline): SGHTA, FQGNSA. The ends were cut back, 0 bases at V and 5 bases at J, with 5 bases in the middle. CDR3 length equals 13 residues. The CDR3 DNA reads as TGTGCCAGCAGCTTAGCACAGCAAAACATTCAGTACTTC. It translates to CASSLAQQNIQYF.

The CDR3 region has the DNA TGTGCCAGCAGCTCACTGGGGGGATTGAATGAAAAACTGTTTTTT. Translating gives CASSSLGGLNEKLFF. This chain links TRBV7-9 with TRBJ1-4; tentative D call: TRBD1 (5 bases). Germline CDR1 reads SEHNR; CDR2 reads FQNEAQ (reference sequence). The CDR3 is made up of 15 amino acids. V lost 4 bases and J lost 5, with 14 bases in between.

This sequence joins TRBV5-5 and TRBJ1-2; no reliable D call. Trimming cost V 0 bases and J 6 bases, with 6 bases left between them. CDR1 is SGHKS and CDR2 is YYEKEE in the germline V gene (reference sequence). The CDR3 contains 12 residues. The CDR3 sequence: CASSLDRNGYTF. CDR3 DNA: TGTGCCAGCAGCTTGGACAGAAATGGCTACACCTTC.

The rearrangement links TRBV5-1 to TRBJ1-5, with 10 bases matching TRBD1. The germline V gene encodes CDR1 SGHRS and CDR2 YFSETQ. With V trimmed by 0 bases and J by 0 bases, 12 bases remained unmatched. The CDR3 is 20 residues long. Here the CDR3 reads CASSLGNPGQGTDSNQPQHF. The CDR3 nucleotides read TGCGCCAGCAGCTTGGGGAATCCGGGACAGGGGACTGATAGCAATCAGCCCCAGCATTTT.

The chain links TRBV6-5 to TRBJ1-2; D is unresolved. The CDR3 totals 13 residues. V was shortened by 6 bases and J by 12 bases, with 20 bases between the two germline ends. CDR1 and CDR2 (germline): MNHEY, SVGAGI. In DNA, the CDR3 is TGTGCCAGCAGATCCCGAGAGGGTTACGGCGACACCTTC. Its translation is CASRSREGYGDTF.

The V and J genes are TRBV7-8 and TRBJ1-2, with D possibly being TRBD1 (6 bases). The V end lost 5 bases, the J end lost 8 bases, and 12 bases lay between the germline ends. The CDR3 loop spans 12 amino acids. Germline V gene data show CDR1 as SGHVS and CDR2 as FQNEAQ. CDR3 bases: TGTGCCAGCAGCGGCAGGGGTTTCGGCTACACCTTC. Protein: CASSGRGFGYTF.

This sequence joins TRBV27 and TRBJ2-7; D uncertain. The CDR3 contains 14 residues. The V gene's germline CDR1 is MNHEY and CDR2 SMNVEV (reference sequence). V was shortened by 0 bases and J by 4 bases, with 10 bases between the two germline ends. Written as DNA, the CDR3 is TGTGCCAGCAGTTTATCAAGCCCACTATACGAGCAGTACTTC. This translates into CASSLSSPLYEQYF.

V is TRBV28 and J is TRBJ1-2, with unresolved D. The CDR3 has 12 residues. Looked up from germline, CDR1 is MDHEN and CDR2 is SYDVKM. The V gene lost 6 bases and the J gene lost 5 bases, with 10 bases spanning the gap. CDR3 region: CASRRSLYGYTF. As DNA, the CDR3 is TGTGCCAGCAGGAGGTCGTTGTATGGCTACACCTTC.

This clone came up a few times. V gene TRBV19 combines with J gene TRBJ2-5, with TRBD1 matching 8 bases. J was trimmed by 4 bases and V by 4 bases; bases with no gene match: 11. The CDR3 has 16 residues. CDR1 is LNHDA, CDR2 SQIVND, per germline (reference sequence). The CDR3 coding sequence is TGTGCCAGTAGTACGGACAGGGTAGGTCTGGGAGAGACCCAGTACTTC. Translated, it gives CASSTDRVGLGETQYF.